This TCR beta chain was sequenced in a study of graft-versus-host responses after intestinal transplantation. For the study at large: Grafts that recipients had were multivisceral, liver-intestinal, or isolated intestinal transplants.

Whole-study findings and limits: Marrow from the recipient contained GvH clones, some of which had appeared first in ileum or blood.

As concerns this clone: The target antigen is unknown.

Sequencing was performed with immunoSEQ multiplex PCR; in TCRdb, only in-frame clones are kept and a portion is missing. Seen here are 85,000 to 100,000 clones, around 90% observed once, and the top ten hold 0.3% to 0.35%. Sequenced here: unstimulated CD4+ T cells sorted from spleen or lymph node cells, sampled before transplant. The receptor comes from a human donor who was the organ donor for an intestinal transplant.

The CDR3 loop is CAWSVDTFEQPQHF. In DNA form, the CDR3 reads TGTGCCTGGAGTGTGGACACCTTTGAGCAGCCCCAGCATTTT. The gene calls are TRBV30 and TRBJ1-5, with a weak D call TRBD1 (5 bases). This CDR3 contains 14 residues. Trimming took off 0 bases at V and 7 bases at J, with 13 bases between the two ends. The germline V gene has CDR1 GTSNPN and CDR2 SVGIG (reference sequence).